The 15 T cell receptor beta chains given below trace back to one sample, sequenced in a study of T cell responses to AZD1222 COVID-19 vaccine. This table comes from immunoSEQ multiplex PCR, and its TCRdb copy is limited to in-frame clones, with some not included. The table lists tens of thousands of clones, 90% of them singletons. The starting material was peripheral blood, obtained 28 days after the second AZD1222 dose. The source of these receptors is an adult who received the AZD1222 COVID-19 vaccine.

This chain joins TRBV27 and TRBJ2-7; D is unclear. The length of the CDR3 is 15 residues. Germline values: CDR1 MNHEY, CDR2 SMNVEV (reference sequence). V was clipped by 8 bases and J by 0 bases, with 17 bases between them. The CDR3 spells CASGPWALSSYEQYF. The CDR3 DNA reads as TGTGCCAGCGGGCCCTGGGCTCTAAGCTCCTACGAGCAGTACTTC.

This clone was recorded only once. The chain carries TRBV28 and TRBJ1-2; TRBD1 matches 8 bases. CDR3 length: 15 residues. With 6 bases clipped from V and 8 bases from J, the junction kept 14 bases outside the gene matches. Germline loops: CDR1 MDHEN, CDR2 SYDVKM. In DNA, the CDR3 is TGTGCCAGCAGGGTCCAACAGGGGGTATATGAGGGCTACACCTTC. Amino acid sequence: CASRVQQGVYEGYTF.

The V and J genes are TRBV18 and TRBJ2-3; D is possibly TRBD1 (5 bases). Germline-derived CDR1 and CDR2 are KGHSH and LQKENI. The CDR3 covers 15 residues. Trimming took 5 bases from V and 2 from J, leaving 14 bases between them. The DNA for the CDR3 is TGTGCCAGCTCAACAACAGGTGGGGTCACAGATACGCAGTATTTT. Amino acids: CASSTTGGVTDTQYF.

This chain joins TRBV4-2 and TRBJ2-7; 10 bases are shared with TRBD2. This CDR3 region has 15 residues. Unmatched junction bases numbered 2, after V lost 0 bases and J lost 3 bases. Looked up from germline, CDR1 is LGHNA and CDR2 is YNFKEQ. CDR3: CASSQDSSGGYEQYF. DNA for the CDR3: TGTGCCAGCAGCCAAGACTCTAGCGGGGGCTACGAGCAGTACTTC.

This clone showed up just a few times. Here the CDR3 DNA reads TGTGCCGGGTGGCGGGAGAGCTCTGGAAACACCATATATTTT. Translation: CAGWRESSGNTIYF. The gene calls are TRBV7-9 and TRBJ1-3; D remains ambiguous. The V gene lost 11 bases and the J gene lost 0 bases, with 14 bases spanning the gap. This CDR3 comprises 14 residues. The germline V gene encodes CDR1 SEHNR and CDR2 FQNEAQ (reference sequence).

The CDR3 reads CASSLLKDEGPEAFF. As DNA, the CDR3 is TGTGCCAGCAGTCTACTAAAGGACGAAGGCCCTGAAGCTTTCTTT. The chain links TRBV6-2 or TRBV6-3 to TRBJ1-1; D gene uncertain. V lost 5 bases and J 6 bases, leaving 19 bases between the germline ends. This CDR3 region has 15 residues. Germline V gives CDR1 MNHEY, CDR2 SVGEGT.

This chain joins TRBV30 and TRBJ2-5, with D perhaps matching TRBD1 (6 bases). Trimming took off 7 bases at V and 7 bases at J, with 19 bases between the two ends. CDR1 and CDR2 from the germline V gene are GTSNPN and SVGIG (reference sequence). This CDR3 has 13 residues. The CDR3 spells CASGTLQAGTQYF. In DNA form, the CDR3 reads TGTGCCTCAGGGACACTCCAGGCGGGGACCCAGTACTTC.

This chain links TRBV7-3 with TRBJ2-7; 9 nucleotides match TRBD1. Trimming at V came to 5 bases and at J to 5 bases, leaving 7 bases not matched to a gene. The germline V gene has CDR1 SGHTA and CDR2 FQGTGA. The CDR3 length is 14 residues. CDR3 sequence (DNA): TGTGCCAGCAGCACCGGGACAGGGCATAACGAGCAGTACTTC. This codes for CASSTGTGHNEQYF.

The V gene is TRBV27, the J gene TRBJ2-1; the match to TRBD2 covers 8 bases. The CDR3 runs 15 residues. Germline CDR1 MNHEY, CDR2 SMNVEV (reference sequence). V shed 2 bases and J 10 bases; nucleotides not matched to a gene: 10. The CDR3 DNA is TGTGCCAGCAGTTTAAGGAGCGGGAGCGGCACGGAGCAGTTCTTC. This translates into CASSLRSGSGTEQFF.

This chain links TRBV3-1 (or the pseudogene TRBV3-2) with TRBJ2-7; D gene ambiguous. Germline CDR1 is LGHDT and CDR2 is YNNKEL (reference sequence). Trimming took 1 base from V and 7 from J, leaving 5 bases between them. This CDR3 is built from 11 residues. CDR3 bases: TGTGCCAGCAGCCAAGTGGGAGAGCAGTACTTC. It specifies CASSQVGEQYF.

The chain uses TRBV7-3 and TRBJ2-1; TRBD2 matches at 7 bases. The CDR3 length is 17 residues. Per germline, CDR1 SGHTA and CDR2 FQGTGA. V lost 3 bases and J lost 0; bases outside the gene matches: 8. CDR3 bases: TGTGCCAGCAGCTTCGGACCTAGGACTAGCTCCTACAATGAGCAGTTCTTC. Amino acid sequence: CASSFGPRTSSYNEQFF.

The V gene is TRBV4-1, the J gene TRBJ1-1, with a weak D call TRBD1 (6 bases). Trimming left V 0 bases short and J 7 bases short, with 18 bases between. The germline V gene encodes CDR1 MGHRA and CDR2 YSYEKL. This CDR3 has 16 amino acids. CDR3 sequence: CASSQDFGTRRHEAFF. As DNA, the CDR3 is TGCGCCAGCAGCCAAGATTTCGGGACACGGAGACATGAAGCTTTCTTT.

This clone was observed a few times. The chain joins TRBV5-8 to TRBJ1-2; D is unresolved. Trimming removed 1 base from V and 4 bases from J, with 11 bases in between. This CDR3 has 14 amino acids. Germline V CDR1 and CDR2: SGHTS, YDEGEE. Here the CDR3 DNA reads TGTGCCAGCAGCTTGAGCGCCATTGGCTATGGCTACACCTTC. Translated, it gives CASSLSAIGYGYTF.

The genes are TRBV28 and TRBJ1-1, with D possibly matching TRBD1 (5 bases). The CDR3 runs to 13 residues. Germline CDR1 is MDHEN and CDR2 is SYDVKM. V was trimmed by 8 bases and J by 1 base, leaving 11 bases between them. CDR3: CASARDGNTEAFF. The CDR3 DNA reads as TGTGCCAGCGCAAGGGACGGGAACACTGAAGCTTTCTTT. The whole variable domain, remainder taken from reference TRBV28 and TRBJ1-1, is DVKVTQSSRYLVKRTGEKVFLECVQDMDHENMFWYRQDPGLGLRLIYFSYDVKMKEKGDIPEGYSVSREKKERFSLILESASTNQTSMYLCASARDGNTEAFFGQGTRLTVV.

The chain combines TRBV30 with TRBJ2-3; D is unclear. From germline, CDR1 is GTSNPN and CDR2 SVGIG (reference sequence). There are 13 residues in the CDR3. Trimming left V 4 bases short and J 0 bases short, with 8 bases between. The DNA of the CDR3 is TGTGCCTGGAAGTGGGCTAGCACAGATACGCAGTATTTT. Its translation: CAWKWASTDTQYF.